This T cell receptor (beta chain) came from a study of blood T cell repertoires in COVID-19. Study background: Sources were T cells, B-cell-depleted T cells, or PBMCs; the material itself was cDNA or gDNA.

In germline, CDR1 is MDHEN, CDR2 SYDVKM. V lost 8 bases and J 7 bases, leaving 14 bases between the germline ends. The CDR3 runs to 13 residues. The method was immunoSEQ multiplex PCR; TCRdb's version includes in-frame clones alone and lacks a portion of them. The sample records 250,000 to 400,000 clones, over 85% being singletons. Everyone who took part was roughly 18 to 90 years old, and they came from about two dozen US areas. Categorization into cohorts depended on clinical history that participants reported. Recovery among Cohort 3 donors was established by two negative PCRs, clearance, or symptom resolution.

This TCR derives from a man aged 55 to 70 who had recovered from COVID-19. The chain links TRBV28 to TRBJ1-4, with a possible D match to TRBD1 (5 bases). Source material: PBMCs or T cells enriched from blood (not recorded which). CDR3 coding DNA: TGTGCCAGCGGCTCGGGGGAGGGTGAAAAACTGTTTTTT. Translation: CASGSGEGEKLFF. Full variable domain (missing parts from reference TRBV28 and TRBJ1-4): DVKVTQSSRYLVKRTGEKVFLECVQDMDHENMFWYRQDPGLGLRLIYFSYDVKMKEKGDIPEGYSVSREKKERFSLILESASTNQTSMYLCASGSGEGEKLFFGSGTQLSVL.